This T cell receptor (beta chain) was recorded in a study of blood T cell repertoires in COVID-19. Study-level information: COVID-19 samples from acute and convalescent phases originated in the United States, Italy and Spain. PBMCs, B-cell-depleted T cells, or T cells provided the cDNA or gDNA that made up the material.

This CDR3 comprises 15 residues. The germline V gene has CDR1 LGHNA and CDR2 YNFKEQ. V was pared by 2 bases and J by 6 bases, with 7 bases of the junction left unmatched. Original data processing: The authors estimated nucleated cell counts from reference gene primer amplification. Data came from immunoSEQ multiplex PCR; TCRdb stores just in-frame clones and leaves some out. V, J and clone size derive from that table, while D and trimming were established from the DNA sequence. Among about 200,000 clones, approximately 87% were seen once, and the ten largest hold approximately 6.2%. Sequences were obtained from peripheral blood. The chain is built from TRBV4-2 and TRBJ2-3, with 8 bases matching TRBD2. This receptor was taken from a man aged 55 to 70 who had recovered from COVID-19. The DNA of the CDR3 is TGTGCCAGCAGCCAACGGACGGGGGGGCTGGATACGCAGTATTTT. Amino acids: CASSQRTGGLDTQYF.